This record covers a single T cell receptor beta chain. Its antigen is still unknown. Isolation of CD4+ naive, central memory, regulatory and stem cell-like memory cells was achieved by sorting via CD45RO/CCR7/CD25/CD127/CD95/CD27. These data belong to a study of beta chain features in type 1 diabetes. Study-level background: Researchers looked at about 110 million sorted cells across all samples.

The study reverse transcribed the entire isolated RNA, so it sequenced expressed TCRB transcripts. Sequencing was performed with immunoSEQ multiplex PCR; in TCRdb, only in-frame clones are kept and a portion is missing. The sample contains about 40,000 clones, 49% of which appear only once. Trimming removed 3 bases from V and 2 bases from J; junction bases left unmatched: 9. In germline, CDR1 is KGHSH, CDR2 LQKENI. The length of the CDR3 is 16 residues. Study findings and constraints: In cDNA sequencing, cells with high TCR expression could be over-represented. Significant though moderate, a shortening of TCRB CDR3s appeared in all four CD4+ subsets of Type 1 diabetes patients.

The source is a woman aged 18-35 years in good health. The source material was central memory CD4+ T cells from blood. The rearrangement uses TRBV18 and TRBJ2-5, with 7 bases aligning to TRBD1. The CDR3 spells CASSPARGHNQETQYF. The CDR3 DNA reads TGTGCCAGCTCACCCGCAAGGGGGCATAATCAAGAGACCCAGTACTTC.